This is a list of T cell receptor beta chains from one sample in a study of blood T cell repertoires in COVID-19. Libraries were prepared by immunoSEQ multiplex PCR; TCRdb keeps only in-frame clonotypes and omits some of them. The sample includes more than 25,000 clones, roughly 89% of them seen just once. The sample consisted of peripheral blood. The receptors shown here come from a human donor with acute or convalescent COVID-19. The donor label of this sample is uncertain. Each CDR3 is given with its conserved first and last residue.

TRBV3-1/TRBV3-2,TRBJ2-7,CASRLELVGSEQYF
TRBV5-5,TRBJ2-2,CASSFRDRAWGTGELFF
TRBV6-5,TRBJ2-7,CASSYRLAGHEQYF
TRBV9,TRBJ1-1,CASSVEEAGTEAFF
TRBV5-6,TRBJ2-5,CASSSRPGLETQYF
TRBV9,TRBJ2-7,CASSRTGYEQYF
TRBV2,TRBJ2-3,CASSEEPGTGFRF
TRBV6-5,TRBJ2-7,CASSTARYEQYF
TRBV6-2/TRBV6-3,TRBJ2-7,CASSYEGGTTYEQYF
TRBV4-2,TRBJ2-1,CASSQEGVPSRWFF
TRBV5-5,TRBJ1-1,CASSPIPRQFMNTEAFF
TRBV6-2/TRBV6-3,TRBJ2-3,CASSTPGLAGGLDTQYF
TRBV5-1,TRBJ2-2,CASSYDRDTGELFF
TRBV10-3,TRBJ2-7,CAISGGYEQYF
TRBV11-3,TRBJ2-3,CASSPSTDTQYF
TRBV2,TRBJ2-2,CASRRGRDGELFF
TRBV10-3,TRBJ2-3,CAISEDRTSGSADTQYF
TRBV4-2,TRBJ1-3,CASSQDTGARAGNTIYF
TRBV19,TRBJ1-1,CASSSYATENTEAFF
TRBV12-3/TRBV12-4,TRBJ1-2,CASSPTGARGYTF
TRBV9,TRBJ1-2,CASSERATHRVTF
TRBV6-2/TRBV6-3,TRBJ2-7,CASSPRWGPAEEQYF
TRBV28,TRBJ2-1,CASSSQGANEQFF
TRBV29-1,TRBJ2-1,CSPGLAGGEQFF
TRBV27,TRBJ2-5,CASSEGHPGVSETQYF
TRBV6-5,TRBJ1-5,CASQQVRGGNQPQHF
TRBV18,TRBJ1-2,CASSPRDTNYGYTF
TRBV7-9,TRBJ2-4,CASSLTVNIQYF
TRBV12-3/TRBV12-4,TRBJ2-7,CASRGSWYEQYF
TRBV9,TRBJ2-3,CASSVGGGPDTQYF
TRBV5-6,TRBJ2-7,CASSLARLRSYEQYF
TRBV5-1,TRBJ2-5,CASSPLPLQAETQYF
TRBV19,TRBJ1-5,CASSSSGLEGQPQHF
TRBV4-1,TRBJ1-6,CASSQDGQGSSPLHF
TRBV7-8,TRBJ1-2,CASSLILGGYTF
TRBV6-2/TRBV6-3,TRBJ1-6,CASSYQGITSPLHF
TRBV7-8,TRBJ1-5,CASSQGTGFFSNQPQHF
TRBV15,TRBJ1-5,CATSRDERQSNQPQHF
TRBV2,TRBJ1-1,CASSGDRVGTEAFF
TRBV2,TRBJ1-5,CASSEKAQLTNQPQHF
TRBV18,TRBJ2-7,CASSPGGGRLEQYF
TRBV13,TRBJ2-1,CASRRINDEQFF
TRBV15,TRBJ2-5,CATSRDQAAETQYF
TRBV12-3/TRBV12-4,TRBJ2-1,CASSLADLKFF
TRBV19,TRBJ2-2,CASSISRGETGELFF
TRBV5-6,TRBJ1-5,CASSRGRGNQPQHF
TRBV5-4,TRBJ1-1,CASSSTGGWNTEAFF
TRBV24-1,TRBJ2-6,CATSDGGRGANVLTF
TRBV5-4,TRBJ2-2,CASSLARRGLTGELFF
TRBV5-4,TRBJ2-3,CASSLEPGTAGAQYF
TRBV19,TRBJ1-5,CASSVVGQSVKPQHF
TRBV11-2,TRBJ2-7,CASSWGGASGRIYEQYF
TRBV7-8,TRBJ2-7,CASSLGAGVRYEQYF
TRBV7-9,TRBJ1-2,CASSLTGPSYGYTF
TRBV29-1,TRBJ2-7,CSAVGTSYEQYF
TRBV5-1,TRBJ2-3,CASSQGHASTDTQYF
TRBV29-1,TRBJ2-3,CSSNAGLAGGADTQYF
TRBV5-1,TRBJ2-7,CASSSGQGGSYEQYF
TRBV19,TRBJ2-1,CATTNRDSTYNEQFF
TRBV7-9,TRBJ1-2,CASTEGWNGYTF